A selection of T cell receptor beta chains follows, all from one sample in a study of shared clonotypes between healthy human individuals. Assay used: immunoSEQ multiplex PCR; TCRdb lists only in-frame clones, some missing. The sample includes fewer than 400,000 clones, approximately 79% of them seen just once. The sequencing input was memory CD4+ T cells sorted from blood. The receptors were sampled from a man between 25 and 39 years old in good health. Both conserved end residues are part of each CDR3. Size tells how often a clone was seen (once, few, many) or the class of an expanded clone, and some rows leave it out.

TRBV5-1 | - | CASSVRTGGYEQYF
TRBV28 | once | CASSFRTMDRGKTQYF
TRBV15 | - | CATREGTSTDTQYF
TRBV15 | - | CATSRDRYHATQYNEQFF
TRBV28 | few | CASSFFGIQPQHF
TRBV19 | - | CASSYGTEQFF
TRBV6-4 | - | CASSDSSLGTEAFF
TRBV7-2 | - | CASSLGVGAYNEQFF
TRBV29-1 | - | CSVGGRAKNIQYF
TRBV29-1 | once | CSVEEQGYEQYF
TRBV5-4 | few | CASSPSRDRRNTGELFF
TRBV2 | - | CASAFSGDYNEQFF
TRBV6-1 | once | CASREYGQGQFF